This TCR beta chain came from a study of T cell repertoires in cytomegalovirus infection. General study points: Cumulative public TCR beta family frequency identified CMV carriers with the relevant HLA.

Many counts were recorded for this clonotype. Its antigen is undetermined. TCRdb independently ran MiXCR on the reads; one entry per CDR3 protein. The sample carries approximately 180,000 distinct CDR3 sequences, roughly 9.8% recorded once. The sample consisted of PBMCs. This clonotype was sampled from a human donor in good health (CMV status not recorded). Some clones in this sample may be carry-over from other donors' samples.

The CDR3 DNA is TGTGCCAGTAGTATAGTCAGCAACACTGAAGCTTTCTTT. Its translation: CASSIVSNTEAFF. The chain joins TRBV19 to TRBJ1-1, with D hard to call. Germline-derived CDR1 and CDR2 are LNHDA and SQIVND (reference sequence). The CDR3 consists of 13 residues. V was pared by 1 base and J by 2 bases, with 5 bases between.